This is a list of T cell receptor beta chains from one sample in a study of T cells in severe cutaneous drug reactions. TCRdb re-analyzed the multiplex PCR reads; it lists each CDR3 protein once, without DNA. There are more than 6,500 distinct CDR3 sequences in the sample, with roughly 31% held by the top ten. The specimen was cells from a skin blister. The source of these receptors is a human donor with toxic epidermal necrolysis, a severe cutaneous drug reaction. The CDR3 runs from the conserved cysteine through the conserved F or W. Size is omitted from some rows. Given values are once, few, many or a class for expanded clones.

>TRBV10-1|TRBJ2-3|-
CASSEDPGDTQYF
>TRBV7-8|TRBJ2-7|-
CASSTRVLQYEQYF
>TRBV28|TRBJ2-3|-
CASCLTGDTDTQYF
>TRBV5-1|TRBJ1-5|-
CASSLDGQGSQPQHF
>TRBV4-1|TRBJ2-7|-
CASSHVGLGYEQYF
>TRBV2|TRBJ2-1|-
CASTGGVTGGYNEQFF
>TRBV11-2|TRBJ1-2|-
CASSLDVPRASNYGYTF
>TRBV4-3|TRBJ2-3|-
CASSQEASGSTDTQYF
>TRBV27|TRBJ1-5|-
CASSFGDSLNQPQHF
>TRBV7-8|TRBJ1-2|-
CASAAGGRNYGYTF
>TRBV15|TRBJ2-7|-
CATSPRTSGPYEQYF
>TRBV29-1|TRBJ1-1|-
CSVVMATEAFF
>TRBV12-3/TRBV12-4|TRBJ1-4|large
CASSSHEKLFF
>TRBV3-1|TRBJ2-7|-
CASSYRGSYEQYF
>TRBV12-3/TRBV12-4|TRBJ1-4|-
CASSTQGAGGKLFF
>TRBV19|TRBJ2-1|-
CASSIGLAGGYNEQFF
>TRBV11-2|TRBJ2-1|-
CASSLGLGGGNEQFF
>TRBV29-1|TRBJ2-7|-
CSVERDRYEQYF
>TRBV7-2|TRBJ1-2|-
CASSPLSQTFYGYTF
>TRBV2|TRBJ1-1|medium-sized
CASSTGDEAFF
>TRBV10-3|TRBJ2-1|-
CAIREAISYNEQFF
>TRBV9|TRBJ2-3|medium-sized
CASSGRELTDTQYF
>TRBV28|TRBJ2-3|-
CASSPWAGGAADTQYF
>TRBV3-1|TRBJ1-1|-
CASSQLGLSSEAFF
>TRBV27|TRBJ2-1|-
CASRDRDPEQFF
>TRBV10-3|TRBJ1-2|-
CAISESGYDGYTF
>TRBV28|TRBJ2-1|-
CASSTANEQFF
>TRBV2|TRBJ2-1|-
CASKRTYNEQFF
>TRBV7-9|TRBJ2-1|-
CASSLWLAGRDEQFF
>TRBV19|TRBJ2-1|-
CASSPADSQQFF
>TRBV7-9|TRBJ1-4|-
CASSLADRKLFF
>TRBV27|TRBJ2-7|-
CASSLTTNSYEQYF
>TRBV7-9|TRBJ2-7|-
CASSRDVYEQYF
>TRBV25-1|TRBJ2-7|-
CASSGGGSGTGFYEQYF
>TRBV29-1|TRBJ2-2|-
CSVRAGVSTGELFF
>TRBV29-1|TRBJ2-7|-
CSVVGDSYEQYF